These T cell receptor beta chains were read from a single sample in a study of cytomegalovirus exposure and HLA in healthy donors. Assay used: immunoSEQ multiplex PCR; TCRdb lists only in-frame clones, some missing. This table holds tens of thousands of clones, roughly 96% found once. The material sequenced was PBMCs. These receptors originate from a man between 18 and 29 years old in good health and CMV-seronegative. The CDR3 runs from the conserved cysteine through the conserved F or W. A D gene is named only where the DNA matches it firmly. Some rows mark clone size as missing; the rest say once, few, many or name a class of expanded clone.

NA,TRBV4-1,NA,TRBJ1-5,CASSHRSGSGNQPQHF,TGCGCCAGCAGCCATCGATCAGGTTCGGGCAATCAGCCCCAGCATTTT
NA,TRBV10-2,NA,TRBJ2-5,CASRGGLAFETQYF,TGCGCCAGCAGAGGCGGGCTAGCGTTTGAGACCCAGTACTTC
TRBD1,TRBV28,NA,TRBJ1-1,CASSPPMTGRTEAFF,TGTGCCAGCAGTCCACCCATGACAGGGAGGACTGAAGCTTTCTTT
TRBD1,TRBV12-5,NA,TRBJ1-1,CASVPPGQGARAFF,TGTGCTAGTGTTCCACCGGGACAGGGTGCAAGGGCTTTCTTT
NA,TRBV28,NA,TRBJ2-7,CASSSSQAPYEQYF,TGTGCCAGCAGTTCCTCCCAGGCACCCTACGAGCAGTACTTC
NA,TRBV11-2,NA,TRBJ1-6,CASSLVGGADNSPLHF,TGTGCCAGCAGCTTAGTGGGGGGGGCCGATAATTCACCCCTCCACTTT
TRBD1,TRBV6-1,NA,TRBJ2-1,CASSGYRGYNEQFF,TGTGCCAGCAGTGGTTACAGGGGATACAATGAGCAGTTCTTC
TRBD1,TRBV10-2,NA,TRBJ2-3,CASSETGDFADTQYF,TGCGCCAGCAGTGAAACAGGGGATTTCGCAGATACGCAGTATTTT
NA,TRBV7-6,NA,TRBJ2-7,CASSSTRDKDEQYF,TGTGCCAGCAGCTCGACCCGGGACAAGGACGAGCAGTACTTC
TRBD2,TRBV30,NA,TRBJ2-3,CAWSGGTSGLRDTQYF,TGTGCCTGGAGTGGGGGGACTAGCGGGCTTCGGGATACGCAGTATTTT
NA,TRBV6-5,NA,TRBJ1-2,CASSTQGSNYGYTF,TGTGCCAGCAGCACCCAGGGGTCGAACTATGGCTACACCTTC
TRBD1,TRBV28,NA,TRBJ2-1,CASSFTTGADYNEQFF,TGTGCCAGCAGTTTTACGACAGGGGCAGATTACAATGAGCAGTTCTTC
NA,TRBV27,NA,TRBJ2-2,CASSWVGGNTGELFF,TGTGCCAGCAGTTGGGTGGGGGGGAACACCGGGGAGCTGTTTTTT
TRBD1,TRBV19,NA,TRBJ1-4,CASSIRGRFEKLFF,TGTGCCAGTAGTATCAGGGGGCGCTTTGAAAAACTGTTTTTT
NA,TRBV9,NA,TRBJ2-1,CASSVEGAENEQFF,TGTGCCAGCAGCGTAGAAGGGGCGGAGAATGAGCAGTTCTTC
TRBD1,TRBV28,NA,TRBJ1-2,CASRLQGVYGYTF,TGTGCCAGCAGACTACAGGGGGTCTATGGCTACACCTTC
TRBD1,TRBV6-1,once,TRBJ1-2,CASRQGQGAGGYTF,TGTGCCAGCAGACAAGGACAGGGGGCTGGTGGCTACACCTTC
TRBD2,TRBV12-5,NA,TRBJ2-1,CASGLSGTSGRKANEQFF,TGTGCTAGTGGTTTGTCCGGGACTAGCGGGAGGAAGGCGAATGAGCAGTTCTTC
NA,TRBV19,NA,TRBJ2-7,CASTDRSEQYF,TGTGCCAGTACCGATCGGTCCGAGCAGTACTTC
NA,TRBV27,NA,TRBJ1-1,CASSLEGAGETFF,TGTGCCAGCAGTTTAGAGGGCGCGGGGGAAACTTTCTTT
NA,TRBV19,NA,TRBJ2-6,CASSFRGRGANVLTF,TGTGCCAGTAGTTTTCGAGGGAGAGGGGCCAACGTCCTGACTTTC
NA,TRBV7-9,NA,TRBJ2-7,CASSSSTGDHEQYF,TGTGCCAGCAGTTCGTCGACAGGAGACCACGAGCAGTACTTC
NA,TRBV15,NA,TRBJ2-3,CATSRAQRVDTQYF,TGTGCCACCAGCAGAGCCCAGCGGGTAGATACGCAGTATTTT
NA,TRBV12-5,NA,TRBJ2-5,CASDPSGGAVGETQYF,TGTGCTAGCGACCCGAGTGGGGGCGCGGTGGGGGAGACCCAGTACTTC
TRBD1,TRBV6-6,NA,TRBJ1-1,CASSRPVDRYIEAFF,TGTGCCAGCAGTCGACCGGTGGACAGGTACATCGAAGCTTTCTTT
TRBD2,TRBV11-3,NA,TRBJ2-1,CASSQRKPSSGSTYNEQFF,TGTGCCAGCAGCCAACGTAAACCTTCTAGCGGGAGTACCTACAATGAGCAGTTCTTC
TRBD2,TRBV10-3,NA,TRBJ2-3,CAISARLAPSTDTQYF,TGTGCCATCAGTGCCCGACTAGCTCCTAGCACAGATACGCAGTATTTT
NA,TRBV10-3,NA,TRBJ2-7,CAISPGHSSYEQYF,TGTGCCATCAGTCCGGGACACAGCTCCTACGAGCAGTACTTC
NA,TRBV2,NA,TRBJ2-7,CASRLLREQYF,TGTGCCAGCCGCCTTTTGAGGGAGCAGTACTTC
NA,TRBV5-1,NA,TRBJ2-3,CASSLARGGSTDTQYF,TGCGCCAGCAGCTTGGCCAGGGGCGGGAGCACAGATACGCAGTATTTT
NA,TRBV18,once,TRBJ1-5,CASSRRVNQPQHF,TGTGCCAGCTCACGGCGGGTAAATCAGCCCCAGCATTTT
NA,TRBV30,NA,TRBJ2-2,CAWSGANTGELFF,TGTGCCTGGAGCGGTGCGAACACCGGGGAGCTGTTTTTT
TRBD1,TRBV28,NA,TRBJ2-7,CASSLAGGYEQYF,TGTGCCAGCAGTTTGGCAGGGGGCTACGAGCAGTACTTC
NA,TRBV30,NA,TRBJ2-1,CAGSLLRGNEQFF,TGTGCCGGATCTCTCTTACGGGGCAATGAGCAGTTCTTC
NA,TRBV11-3,NA,TRBJ1-1,CASSPRGGNTEAFF,TGTGCCAGCAGCCCCAGGGGCGGGAACACTGAAGCTTTCTTT
NA,TRBV27,once,TRBJ2-7,CASSLSYAGLGEQYF,TGTGCCAGCAGTTTATCCTACGCGGGGCTGGGCGAGCAGTACTTC
NA,TRBV28,NA,TRBJ2-3,CASRGTPEHTDTQYF,TGTGCCAGCAGGGGGACACCGGAGCACACAGATACGCAGTATTTT